Listed below are T cell receptor beta chains from one sample, sequenced in a study of blood T cell repertoires in COVID-19. Clones were read by immunoSEQ multiplex PCR, and TCRdb kept only the in-frame ones, dropping some. Among some 76,000 clones, about 93% were seen once, and the ten largest hold 5.8%. The sequenced sample was peripheral blood. The receptors originated from a human donor in a cohort sampled during active COVID-19. Both conserved end residues are part of each CDR3. Fields, in order: V gene, clone size, J gene, CDR3 protein. A row's size may be missing; if present it is once, few, many or a size class.

v_gene: TRBV30
abundance: -
j_gene: TRBJ2-2
CDR3aa: CAWSLSLNTGELFF

v_gene: TRBV6-5
abundance: -
j_gene: TRBJ2-7
CDR3aa: CASSDGTVNYEQYF

v_gene: TRBV5-4
abundance: -
j_gene: TRBJ2-6
CDR3aa: CASSSGGGAGANVLTF

v_gene: TRBV2
abundance: -
j_gene: TRBJ2-7
CDR3aa: CASTSGTSYEQYF

v_gene: TRBV3-1/TRBV3-2
abundance: -
j_gene: TRBJ1-6
CDR3aa: CASSQVGRVSTPLHF

v_gene: TRBV11-2
abundance: -
j_gene: TRBJ2-7
CDR3aa: CASSSTTTQRYEQYF

v_gene: TRBV6-5
abundance: -
j_gene: TRBJ1-2
CDR3aa: CASSYSIAPGYGYTF

v_gene: TRBV5-1
abundance: -
j_gene: TRBJ2-2
CDR3aa: CASSSNAPGHLNTGELFF

v_gene: TRBV10-3
abundance: -
j_gene: TRBJ1-2
CDR3aa: CAISELDRGYGYTF

v_gene: TRBV7-9
abundance: -
j_gene: TRBJ1-5
CDR3aa: CASSLAGAWQPQHF

v_gene: TRBV7-9
abundance: once
j_gene: TRBJ2-2
CDR3aa: CASSPRDRKSRELFF

v_gene: TRBV5-6
abundance: once
j_gene: TRBJ2-7
CDR3aa: CASSSLGLADYEQYF

v_gene: TRBV3-1/TRBV3-2
abundance: -
j_gene: TRBJ2-4
CDR3aa: CASSQEGAGWNIQYF

v_gene: TRBV10-3
abundance: -
j_gene: TRBJ1-6
CDR3aa: CAISESIGTGMGSYNSPLHF

v_gene: TRBV19
abundance: -
j_gene: TRBJ2-6
CDR3aa: CASSEYRAGANVLTF

v_gene: TRBV29-1
abundance: -
j_gene: TRBJ1-2
CDR3aa: CSVVGTGPVTYGYTF

v_gene: TRBV12-3/TRBV12-4
abundance: -
j_gene: TRBJ2-7
CDR3aa: CASSPSPYEQYF

v_gene: TRBV25-1
abundance: -
j_gene: TRBJ1-4
CDR3aa: CASSEFPGVEKLFF

v_gene: TRBV15
abundance: -
j_gene: TRBJ1-4
CDR3aa: CATSDSGNEKLFF

v_gene: TRBV29-1
abundance: -
j_gene: TRBJ2-1
CDR3aa: CSGGGTGEWNEQFF

v_gene: TRBV2
abundance: -
j_gene: TRBJ1-1
CDR3aa: CASSQGGTEAFF

v_gene: TRBV2
abundance: -
j_gene: TRBJ2-4
CDR3aa: CASSDLAKNIQYF

v_gene: TRBV19
abundance: -
j_gene: TRBJ2-3
CDR3aa: CASSIGRGGLTDTQYF